This T cell receptor beta chain is drawn from a study of cytomegalovirus exposure and HLA in healthy donors. In regard to this clone: Its specificity is not known.

The CDR3 length is 16 residues. CDR1 is SGHRS, CDR2 YFSETQ, per germline. V was trimmed by 3 bases and J by 4 bases, leaving 14 bases between them. The PCR had 60 Vbeta and 13 Jbeta primers. Measured with immunoSEQ multiplex PCR; TCRdb has only the in-frame clones, and not every one. The table lists more than 90,000 clones, around 86% of them singletons. Findings of the study overall: Among CMV-associated TCR beta chains, most appeared HLA-restricted in a later analysis.

The chain carries TRBV5-1 and TRBJ2-6; maybe TRBD1 (6 bases). The sample was PBMCs. The clonotype originates from a woman between 70 and 85 years old in good health and CMV-seropositive. CDR3 DNA sequence: TGCGCCAGCAGCTACACAACAGGGAGCGGGGCCAACGTCCTGACTTTC. It encodes CASSYTTGSGANVLTF.